This record concerns one T cell receptor (beta chain) sequence. Isolating PBMCs gave at least 6 million of these cells per sample. The record originates from a study of blood T cells in healthy people across ages. Sample-barcoded 5' priming and a J-beta primer mix drove a second PCR of about 6 to 11 cycles. TCRdb re-called the 5' RACE reads with MiXCR, one entry per CDR3 protein. The table shows around 1,800,000 distinct CDR3 sequences, with 35% to 50% occurring only once. Per germline, CDR1 SEHNR and CDR2 FQNEAQ (reference sequence). This CDR3 comprises 15 residues. With 5 bases removed from V and 0 bases from J, the gap between germline ends came to 13 bases.

This receptor was identified in a human donor in good health. The chain combines TRBV7-9 with TRBJ2-5, with D possibly matching TRBD2 (6 bases). Sequencing was done on a sample of blood. This chain's CDR3 is CASSALGRYQETQYF. The CDR3 bases are TGTGCCAGCAGCGCCCTGGGGAGGTACCAAGAGACCCAGTACTTC.